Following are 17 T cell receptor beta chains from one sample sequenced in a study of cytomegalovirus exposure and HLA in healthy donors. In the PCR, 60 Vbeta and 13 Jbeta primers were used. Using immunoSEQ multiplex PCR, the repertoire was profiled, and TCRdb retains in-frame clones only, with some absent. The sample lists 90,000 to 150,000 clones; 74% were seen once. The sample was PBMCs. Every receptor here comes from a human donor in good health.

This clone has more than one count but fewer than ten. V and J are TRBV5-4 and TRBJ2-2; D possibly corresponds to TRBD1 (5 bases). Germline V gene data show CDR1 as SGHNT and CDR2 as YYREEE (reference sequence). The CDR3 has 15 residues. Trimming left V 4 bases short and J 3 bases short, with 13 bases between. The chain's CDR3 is CASSLGARDTGELFF. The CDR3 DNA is TGTGCCAGCAGCCTTGGGGCCAGGGACACCGGGGAGCTGTTTTTT.

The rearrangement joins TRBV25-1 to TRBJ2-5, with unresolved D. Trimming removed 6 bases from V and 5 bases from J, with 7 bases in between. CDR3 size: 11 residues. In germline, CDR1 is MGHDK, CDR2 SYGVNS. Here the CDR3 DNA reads TGTGCCAGCAGAGTCAGGGAGACCCAGTACTTC. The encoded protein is CASRVRETQYF.

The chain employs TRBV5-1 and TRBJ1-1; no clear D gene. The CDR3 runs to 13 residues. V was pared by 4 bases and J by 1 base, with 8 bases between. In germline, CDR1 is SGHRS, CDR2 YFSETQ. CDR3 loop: CASSLEGNTEAFF. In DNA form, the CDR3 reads TGCGCCAGCAGCCTAGAGGGGAACACTGAAGCTTTCTTT.

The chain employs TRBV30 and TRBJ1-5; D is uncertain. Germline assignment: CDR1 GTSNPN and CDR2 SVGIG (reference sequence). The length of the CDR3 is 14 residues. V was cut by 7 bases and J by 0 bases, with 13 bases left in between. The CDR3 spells CASGRTDSNQPQHF. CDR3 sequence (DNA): TGTGCCTCAGGTCGCACGGATAGCAATCAGCCCCAGCATTTT.

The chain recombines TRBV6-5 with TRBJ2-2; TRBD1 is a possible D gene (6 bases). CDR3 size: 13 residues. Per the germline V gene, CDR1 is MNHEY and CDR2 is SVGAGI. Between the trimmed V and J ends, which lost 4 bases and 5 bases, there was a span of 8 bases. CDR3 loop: CASSFTGTGELFF. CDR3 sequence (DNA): TGTGCCAGCAGTTTCACAGGGACCGGGGAGCTGTTTTTT.

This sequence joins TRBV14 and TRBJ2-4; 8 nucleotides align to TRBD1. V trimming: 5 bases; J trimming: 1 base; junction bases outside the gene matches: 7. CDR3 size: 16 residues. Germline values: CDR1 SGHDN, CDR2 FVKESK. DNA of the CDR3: TGTGCCAGCAGCGAGAGACAGGGGAGGGCCAAAAACATTCAGTACTTC. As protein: CASSERQGRAKNIQYF.

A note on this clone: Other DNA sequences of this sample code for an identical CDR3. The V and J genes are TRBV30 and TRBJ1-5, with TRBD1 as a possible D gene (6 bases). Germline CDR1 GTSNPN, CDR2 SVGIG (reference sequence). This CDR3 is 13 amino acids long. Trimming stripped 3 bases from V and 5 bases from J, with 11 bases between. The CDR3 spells CAWSRGRDQPQHF. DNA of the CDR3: TGTGCCTGGAGCAGGGGACGGGATCAGCCCCAGCATTTT.

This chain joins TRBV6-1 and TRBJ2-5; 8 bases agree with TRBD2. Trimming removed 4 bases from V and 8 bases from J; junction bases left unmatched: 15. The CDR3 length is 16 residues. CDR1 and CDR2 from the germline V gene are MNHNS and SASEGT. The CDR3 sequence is CASSATSGHMGETQYF. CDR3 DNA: TGTGCCAGCAGTGCAACTAGCGGTCATATGGGAGAAACCCAGTACTTC.

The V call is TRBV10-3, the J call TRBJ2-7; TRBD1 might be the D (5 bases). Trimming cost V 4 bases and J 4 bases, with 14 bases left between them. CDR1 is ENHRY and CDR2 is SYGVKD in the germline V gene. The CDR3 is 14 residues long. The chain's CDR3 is CAISGAGSEYEQYF. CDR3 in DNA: TGTGCCATCAGTGGGGCAGGGTCGGAGTACGAGCAGTACTTC.

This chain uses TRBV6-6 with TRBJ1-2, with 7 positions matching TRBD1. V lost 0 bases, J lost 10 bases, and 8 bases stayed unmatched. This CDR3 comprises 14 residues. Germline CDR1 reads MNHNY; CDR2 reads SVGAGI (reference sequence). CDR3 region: CASSYSTGRIVYTF. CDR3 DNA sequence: TGTGCCAGCAGTTACTCGACAGGGAGGATCGTCTACACCTTC.

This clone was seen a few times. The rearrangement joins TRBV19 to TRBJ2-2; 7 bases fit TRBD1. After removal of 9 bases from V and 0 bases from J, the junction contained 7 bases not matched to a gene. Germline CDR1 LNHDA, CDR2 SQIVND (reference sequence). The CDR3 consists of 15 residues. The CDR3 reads CASGHGQANTGELFF. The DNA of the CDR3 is TGTGCCAGCGGCCATGGACAGGCGAACACCGGGGAGCTGTTTTTT.

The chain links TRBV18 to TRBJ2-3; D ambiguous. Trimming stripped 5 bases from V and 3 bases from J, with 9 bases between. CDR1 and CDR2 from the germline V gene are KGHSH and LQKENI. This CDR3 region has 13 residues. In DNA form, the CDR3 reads TGTGCCAGCTCAGCGTCCCTGACAGATACGCAGTATTTT. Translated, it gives CASSASLTDTQYF.

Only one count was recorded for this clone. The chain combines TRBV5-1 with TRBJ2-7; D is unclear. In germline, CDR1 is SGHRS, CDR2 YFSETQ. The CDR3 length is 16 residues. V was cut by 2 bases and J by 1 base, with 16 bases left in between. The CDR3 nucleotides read TGCGCCAGCAGCTTACTACCTCGCCTCCGGTCCTACGAGCAGTACTTC. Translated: CASSLLPRLRSYEQYF.

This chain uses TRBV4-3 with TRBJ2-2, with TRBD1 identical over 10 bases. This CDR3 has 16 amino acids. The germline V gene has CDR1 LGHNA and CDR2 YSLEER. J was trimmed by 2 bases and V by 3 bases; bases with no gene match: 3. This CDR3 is CASSHRQGANTGELFF. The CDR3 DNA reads TGCGCCAGCAGCCACAGACAGGGGGCAAACACCGGGGAGCTGTTTTTT.

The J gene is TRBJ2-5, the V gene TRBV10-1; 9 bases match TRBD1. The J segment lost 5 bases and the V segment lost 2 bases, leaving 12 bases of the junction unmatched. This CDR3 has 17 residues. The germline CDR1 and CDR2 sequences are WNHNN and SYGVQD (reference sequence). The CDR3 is CASSEGTGNLRKETQYF. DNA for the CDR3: TGCGCCAGCAGTGAGGGGACAGGGAATTTGAGGAAGGAGACCCAGTACTTC.

DNA for the CDR3: TGTGCCAGCAGTTTTCGGTACGAGCAGTACTTC. It codes for CASSFRYEQYF. The chain is built from TRBV28 and TRBJ2-7; D unresolved. This CDR3 spans 11 amino acids. V shed 3 bases and J shed 4 bases, with 4 bases lying between them. CDR1 MDHEN and CDR2 SYDVKM come from the germline V gene.

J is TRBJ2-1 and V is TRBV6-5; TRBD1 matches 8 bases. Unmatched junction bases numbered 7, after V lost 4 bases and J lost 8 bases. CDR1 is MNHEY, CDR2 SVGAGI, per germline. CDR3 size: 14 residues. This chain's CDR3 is CASSLDRGMDEQFF. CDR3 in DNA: TGTGCCAGCAGTTTAGACAGGGGAATGGATGAGCAGTTCTTC.